This T cell receptor (beta chain) was captured in a study of cytomegalovirus exposure and HLA in healthy donors. General study findings and limits: Most CMV-associated TCR beta chains were later found to appear HLA-restricted. Analysis was carried out at a later point, and it linked a missense DCLRE1C variant to TCR beta V- and J-gene trimming. Per published accounts, TCR beta sequences correctly predicted the HLA-A and HLA-B alleles of most subjects.

Regarding this clone: What it binds is not known. Relative to the germline gene, one junction end is altered; a read error may explain this.

Healthy individuals who donated bone marrow served as the donors. CDR1 is SEHNR, CDR2 FQNEAQ, per germline (reference sequence). There are 13 residues in the CDR3. Use of 60 Vbeta and 13 Jbeta primers characterized the PCR. TCRdb keeps only in-frame clones here, not all; method: immunoSEQ multiplex PCR. The sample holds about 130,000 clones, around four fifths seen once. V and J are TRBV7-9 and TRBJ2-7; perhaps TRBD1 as D (6 bases). The specimen sequenced was PBMCs. The receptor comes from a man aged 30 to 39 in good health. The CDR3 nucleotides read TGTTCCAGCAGCTTAGCCCAGGGGTCCGAGCAGTACTTC. Protein: CSSSLAQGSEQYF.